A selection of T cell receptor beta chains follows, all from one sample in a study of cytomegalovirus exposure and HLA in healthy donors. Repertoires were generated with immunoSEQ multiplex PCR, while TCRdb's copy carries only in-frame clones and drops some. The data show 75,000 or so clones, around 70% seen once. The specimen was PBMCs. The source is a woman in her 30s in good health and CMV-seropositive. The CDR3 runs from the conserved cysteine through the conserved F or W. D genes are given only for firm matches. Clone size is stated in some rows and not others, as once, few, many or a class when expanded.

D: NA
V: TRBV20-1
size: few
J: TRBJ1-4
length: 11
DNA: TGCAGTGCTAGGAAGAGGGAAAAACTGTTTTTT
CDR3: CSARKREKLFF

D: TRBD2
V: TRBV10-2
size: NA
J: TRBJ2-1
length: 15
DNA: TGCGCCAGCAGGAAGGAGCGGGAGGGTTACAATGAGCAGTTCTTC
CDR3: CASRKEREGYNEQFF

D: NA
V: TRBV7-7
size: NA
J: TRBJ2-7
length: 14
DNA: TGTGCCAGCAGCTTAGCGCAGCAGGGGTACGAGCAGTACTTC
CDR3: CASSLAQQGYEQYF

D: NA
V: TRBV7-9
size: NA
J: TRBJ2-7
length: 13
DNA: TGTGCCAGCAGCTTAAGTGGGAGCTACGAGCAGTACTTC
CDR3: CASSLSGSYEQYF

D: NA
V: TRBV27
size: NA
J: TRBJ1-2
length: 14
DNA: TGTGCCAGCAGTTATCGTCGGGGTAACTATGGCTACACCTTC
CDR3: CASSYRRGNYGYTF

D: TRBD2
V: TRBV7-8
size: NA
J: TRBJ2-2
length: 16
DNA: TGTGCCAGCAGCCCAAGTGGGGGGGGGTACACCGGGGAGCTGTTTTTT
CDR3: CASSPSGGGYTGELFF

D: TRBD1
V: TRBV7-9
size: NA
J: TRBJ1-1
length: 13
DNA: TGTGCCACCCAGGGGGGAGGCCACACTGAAGCTTTCTTT
CDR3: CATQGGGHTEAFF

D: NA
V: TRBV6-1
size: once
J: TRBJ1-1
length: 13
DNA: TGTGCCAGCATGCCGACAGGGAACACTGAAGCTTTCTTT
CDR3: CASMPTGNTEAFF

D: NA
V: TRBV4-3
size: few
J: TRBJ1-1
length: 16
DNA: TGCGCCAGCAGCCAAACCCTGACAGATATGAACACTGAAGCTTTCTTT
CDR3: CASSQTLTDMNTEAFF

D: NA
V: TRBV5-1
size: NA
J: TRBJ2-2
length: 15
DNA: TGCGCCAGCAGCCCCCGGACTCTTGCCCCCGGGGAGCTGTTTTTT
CDR3: CASSPRTLAPGELFF

D: NA
V: TRBV30
size: few
J: TRBJ2-3
length: 12
DNA: TGTGCCTGGAGTGTACATCGTAATACGCAGTATTTT
CDR3: CAWSVHRNTQYF

D: TRBD1
V: TRBV29-1
size: NA
J: TRBJ2-1
length: 11
DNA: TGCGGGACAGCTAGTTACAATGAGCAGTTCTTC
CDR3: CGTASYNEQFF

D: TRBD1
V: TRBV7-6
size: few
J: TRBJ1-2
length: 13
DNA: TGTGCCAGCAGCCCACAGGGGGCCTATGGCTACACCTTC
CDR3: CASSPQGAYGYTF

D: TRBD2
V: TRBV10-1
size: NA
J: TRBJ2-7
length: 15
DNA: TGCGCCAGCAGCCGAGGGACTAGCGGGAGCTACGAGCAGTACTTC
CDR3: CASSRGTSGSYEQYF

D: TRBD2
V: TRBV6-6
size: NA
J: TRBJ2-7
length: 16
DNA: TGTGCCAGCAAGTGGGCTAGCGGGACCGGTGGGTACGAGCAGTACTTC
CDR3: CASKWASGTGGYEQYF

D: NA
V: TRBV30
size: NA
J: TRBJ2-3
length: 14
DNA: TGTGCCTGGAACCCCAGCGGACGGTTGGGTACGCAGTATTTT
CDR3: CAWNPSGRLGTQYF

D: NA
V: TRBV5-1
size: NA
J: TRBJ2-3
length: 12
DNA: TGCGCCAGCAGCCCGTACACAGATACGCAGTATTTT
CDR3: CASSPYTDTQYF

D: TRBD2
V: TRBV11-2
size: few
J: TRBJ2-1
length: 17
DNA: TGTGCCAGCAGCTTCGGACTAGCGACCATCTTTCACAATGAGCAGTTCTTC
CDR3: CASSFGLATIFHNEQFF

D: TRBD1
V: TRBV28
size: NA
J: TRBJ1-5
length: 15
DNA: TGTGCCAGCAGCATGACAGGGTTCCCTAATCAGCCCCAGCATTTT
CDR3: CASSMTGFPNQPQHF

D: NA
V: TRBV4-2
size: NA
J: TRBJ2-2
length: 17
DNA: TGTGCCAGCAGCCAAGAGGGACTCGAGTTGTCCACCGGGGAGCTGTTTTTT
CDR3: CASSQEGLELSTGELFF

D: NA
V: TRBV29-1
size: NA
J: TRBJ2-7
length: 12
DNA: TGCAGCGTTGAAGTCAGGGCGTACGAGCAGTACTTC
CDR3: CSVEVRAYEQYF

D: NA
V: TRBV30
size: NA
J: TRBJ1-2
length: 14
DNA: TGTGCCTGGAGTGTAGGCAGGGGATCCTATGGCTACACCTTC
CDR3: CAWSVGRGSYGYTF

D: NA
V: TRBV2
size: NA
J: TRBJ1-2
length: 11
DNA: TGTGCCAGCAGTACTGCAGGGGGCTACACCTTC
CDR3: CASSTAGGYTF

D: TRBD2
V: TRBV5-4
size: NA
J: TRBJ2-2
length: 16
DNA: TGTGCCAGCAGCTTGGGTGGGCTAGCGGGCACCGGGGAGCTGTTTTTT
CDR3: CASSLGGLAGTGELFF

D: NA
V: TRBV5-6
size: NA
J: TRBJ1-5
length: 14
DNA: TGTGCCAGCAGAGCCAGGGGAAACAATCAGCCCCAGCATTTT
CDR3: CASRARGNNQPQHF

D: NA
V: TRBV5-1
size: NA
J: TRBJ1-1
length: 14
DNA: TGCGCCAGCAGCCCCCAGGGAGGAAAAACTGAAGCTTTCTTT
CDR3: CASSPQGGKTEAFF

D: NA
V: TRBV6-1
size: once
J: TRBJ2-7
length: 14
DNA: TGTGCCAGCAGTTTACACGTAGCTGATTACGAGCAGTACTTC
CDR3: CASSLHVADYEQYF

D: NA
V: TRBV27
size: NA
J: TRBJ2-3
length: 12
DNA: TGTGCCAGCAAGGGGCCGAGAGCTACGCAGTATTTT
CDR3: CASKGPRATQYF

D: NA
V: TRBV27
size: NA
J: TRBJ1-1
length: 14
DNA: TGTGCCAGCAGTCTGGGTGTCAGGGCCACTGAAGCTTTCTTT
CDR3: CASSLGVRATEAFF

D: NA
V: TRBV28
size: NA
J: TRBJ1-1
length: 15
DNA: TGTGCCAGCATAAACCCTCGGGCGGGGAACACTGAAGCTTTCTTT
CDR3: CASINPRAGNTEAFF

D: NA
V: TRBV29-1
size: NA
J: TRBJ2-7
length: 12
DNA: TGCAGCGTGGAGAGCAAGACCTACGAGCAGTACTTC
CDR3: CSVESKTYEQYF

D: TRBD1
V: TRBV13
size: NA
J: TRBJ2-7
length: 14
DNA: TGTGCCAGCAGCTTAGTGCAGGGGGCTTACGAGCAGTACTTC
CDR3: CASSLVQGAYEQYF

D: NA
V: TRBV19
size: NA
J: TRBJ2-2
length: 15
DNA: TGTGCCAGTTGGGTTTTCGGGGGAAACACCGGGGAGCTGTTTTTT
CDR3: CASWVFGGNTGELFF

D: NA
V: TRBV29-1
size: NA
J: TRBJ2-7
length: 12
DNA: TGCAGCGTAGGACTTTTCCCCTACGAGCAGTACTTC
CDR3: CSVGLFPYEQYF

D: TRBD2
V: TRBV5-8
size: NA
J: TRBJ2-3
length: 15
DNA: TGTGCCAGCAGCGGTACTAGCGGGAGCACAGATACGCAGTATTTT
CDR3: CASSGTSGSTDTQYF

D: NA
V: TRBV29-1
size: NA
J: TRBJ2-1
length: 12
DNA: TGCAGCGGAGGACAGCCCGACAATGAGCAGTTCTTC
CDR3: CSGGQPDNEQFF

D: NA
V: TRBV7-3
size: NA
J: TRBJ1-5
length: 13
DNA: TGTGCCAGCAGCTTAGGTAGCGCCCAGCCCCAGCATTTT
CDR3: CASSLGSAQPQHF

D: TRBD1
V: TRBV18
size: NA
J: TRBJ1-1
length: 15
DNA: TGTGCCAGCTCACCACAGGGACAGGGGAGGACTGAAGCTTTCTTT
CDR3: CASSPQGQGRTEAFF

D: TRBD2
V: TRBV15
size: few
J: TRBJ2-1
length: 14
DNA: TGTGCCACCAGCGGCGGACTAGAGGAAAATGAGCAGTTCTTC
CDR3: CATSGGLEENEQFF

D: NA
V: TRBV6-5
size: NA
J: TRBJ1-5
length: 14
DNA: TGTGCCAGCAGTTCTGGACAGACAAGACAGCCCCAGCATTTT
CDR3: CASSSGQTRQPQHF

D: NA
V: TRBV5-4
size: once
J: TRBJ2-1
length: 16
DNA: TGTGCCAGCAGCTCGAGACGGGCCCAAGGAGGACATGAGCAGTTCTTC
CDR3: CASSSRRAQGGHEQFF

D: NA
V: TRBV28
size: NA
J: TRBJ1-4
length: 14
DNA: TGTGCCAGCAGTTTAGTGCAGACTAATGAAAAACTGTTTTTT
CDR3: CASSLVQTNEKLFF

D: NA
V: TRBV29-1
size: NA
J: TRBJ2-5
length: 12
DNA: TGCAGCGTTGAGGACTTATGGGCAACCCAGTACTTC
CDR3: CSVEDLWATQYF

D: TRBD1
V: TRBV15
size: once
J: TRBJ2-2
length: 16
DNA: TGTGCCACCAGCAATCCGGGACAGAGGCTTGGCGGGGAGCTGTTTTTT
CDR3: CATSNPGQRLGGELFF

D: NA
V: TRBV7-3
size: NA
J: TRBJ2-6
length: 16
DNA: TGTGCCAGCAGCCCCCAGGGGCAATCTGGGGCCAACGTCCTGACTTTC
CDR3: CASSPQGQSGANVLTF

D: NA
V: TRBV11-3
size: once
J: TRBJ1-1
length: 13
DNA: TGTGCCAGCAGTGGACAGATGAACACTGAAGCTTTCTTT
CDR3: CASSGQMNTEAFF

D: NA
V: TRBV5-4
size: NA
J: TRBJ1-1
length: 14
DNA: TGTGCCAGCACCCCTGGGGAGGGAAACACTGAAGCTTTCTTT
CDR3: CASTPGEGNTEAFF

D: TRBD2
V: TRBV29-1
size: few
J: TRBJ2-1
length: 16
DNA: TGCAGCGTGACGGGACTAGCGGGGGGACCTAGCAATGAGCAGTTCTTC
CDR3: CSVTGLAGGPSNEQFF